This T cell receptor (beta chain) was profiled in a study of cytotoxic CD8 clonotypes in ibrutinib-treated CLL. Targeted sequencing depth ranged from 1 in 200,000 to 1 in 1 million T cells. Method: immunoSEQ multiplex PCR; TCRdb's copy keeps in-frame clones and lacks some. This sample has some 46,000 clones, with 60% to 80% found just once. About this clone: The antigen is not known.

Study results and caveats: Starting clonality was above that of age-matched healthy donors and tracked circulating CD8+ T-cell counts. Higher clonality was seen at ibrutinib response and a return toward baseline at progression.

The CDR3 runs to 15 residues. J lost 1 base, V lost 6 bases, and 3 bases had no gene match. The germline V gene encodes CDR1 SEHNR and CDR2 FQNEAQ (reference sequence). The clonotype comes from a human donor with chronic lymphocytic leukemia. This sequence joins TRBV7-9 and TRBJ2-2, with 9 bases fitting TRBD1. Specimen: PBMCs, collected after 12 months of ibrutinib treatment. The CDR3 loop reads CASRSGQGNTGELFF. The DNA for the CDR3 is TGTGCCAGCAGGTCGGGACAGGGGAACACCGGGGAGCTGTTTTTT.